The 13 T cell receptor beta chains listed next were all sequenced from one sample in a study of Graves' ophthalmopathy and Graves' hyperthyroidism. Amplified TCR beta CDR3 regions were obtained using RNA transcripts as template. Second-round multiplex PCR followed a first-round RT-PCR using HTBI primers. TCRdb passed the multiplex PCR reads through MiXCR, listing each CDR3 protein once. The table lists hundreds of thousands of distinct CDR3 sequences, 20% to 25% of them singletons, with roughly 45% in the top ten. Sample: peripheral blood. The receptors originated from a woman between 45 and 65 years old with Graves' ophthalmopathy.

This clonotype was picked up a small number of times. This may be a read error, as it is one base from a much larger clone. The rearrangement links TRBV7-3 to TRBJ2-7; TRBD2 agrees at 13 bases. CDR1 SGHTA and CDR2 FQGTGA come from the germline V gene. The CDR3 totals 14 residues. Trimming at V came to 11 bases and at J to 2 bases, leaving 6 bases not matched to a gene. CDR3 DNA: TGTGCCGGACTAGCGGGAGTCTCCCCCTACGAGCAGTACTTC. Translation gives CAGLAGVSPYEQYF.

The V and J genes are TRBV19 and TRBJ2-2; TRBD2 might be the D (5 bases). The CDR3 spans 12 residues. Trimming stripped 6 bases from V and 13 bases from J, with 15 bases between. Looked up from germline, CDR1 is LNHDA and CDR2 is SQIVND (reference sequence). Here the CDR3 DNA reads TGTGCCAGTAGGTGGGATTCGGAGGTGCTGTTTTTT. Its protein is CASRWDSEVLFF.

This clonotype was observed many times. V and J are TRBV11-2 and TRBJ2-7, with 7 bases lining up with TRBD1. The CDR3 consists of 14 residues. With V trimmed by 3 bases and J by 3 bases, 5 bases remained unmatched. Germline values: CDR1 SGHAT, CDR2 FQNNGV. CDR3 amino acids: CASSFAGQVYEQYF. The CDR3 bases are TGTGCCAGCAGCTTTGCCGGACAGGTCTACGAGCAGTACTTC.

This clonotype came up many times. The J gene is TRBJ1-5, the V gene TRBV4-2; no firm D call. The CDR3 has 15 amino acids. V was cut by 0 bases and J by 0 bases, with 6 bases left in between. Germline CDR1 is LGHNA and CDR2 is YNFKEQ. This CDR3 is CASSQEGYSNQPQHF. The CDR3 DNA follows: TGTGCCAGCAGCCAAGAGGGCTATAGCAATCAGCCCCAGCATTTT.

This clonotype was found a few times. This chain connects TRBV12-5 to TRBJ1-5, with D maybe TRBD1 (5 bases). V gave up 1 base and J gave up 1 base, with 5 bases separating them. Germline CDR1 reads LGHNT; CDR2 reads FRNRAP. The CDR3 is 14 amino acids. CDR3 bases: TGTGCTAGTGGTTTGGGGGGGAGCAATCAGCCCCAGCATTTT. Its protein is CASGLGGSNQPQHF. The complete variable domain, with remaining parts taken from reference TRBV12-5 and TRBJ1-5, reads DARVTQTPRHKVTEMGQEVTMRCQPILGHNTVFWYRQTMMQGLELLAYFRNRAPLDDSGMPKDRFSAEMPDATLATLKIQPSEPRDSAVYFCASGLGGSNQPQHFGDGTRLSIL.

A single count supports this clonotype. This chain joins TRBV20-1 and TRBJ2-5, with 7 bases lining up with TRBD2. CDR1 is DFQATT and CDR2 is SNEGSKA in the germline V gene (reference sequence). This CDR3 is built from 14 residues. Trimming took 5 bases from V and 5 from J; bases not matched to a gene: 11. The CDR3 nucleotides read TGCAGTGCTGGCGGGAGTGCGGGCATCGAGACCCAGTACTTC. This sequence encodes CSAGGSAGIETQYF.

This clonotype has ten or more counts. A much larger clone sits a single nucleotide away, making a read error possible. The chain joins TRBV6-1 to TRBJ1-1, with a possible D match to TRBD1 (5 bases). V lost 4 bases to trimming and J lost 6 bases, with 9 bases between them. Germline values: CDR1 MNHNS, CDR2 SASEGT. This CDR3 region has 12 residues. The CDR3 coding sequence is TGTGCCAGCAGTGTGACAGACGCTGAAGCTTTCTTT. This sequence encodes CASSVTDAEAFF.

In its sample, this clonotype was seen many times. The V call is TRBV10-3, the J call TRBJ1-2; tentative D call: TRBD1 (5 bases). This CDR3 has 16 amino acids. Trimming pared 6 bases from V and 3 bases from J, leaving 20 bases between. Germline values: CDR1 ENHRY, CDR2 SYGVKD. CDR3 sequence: CAISRVDRGVDYGYTF. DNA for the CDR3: TGTGCCATCAGCCGCGTTGATCGGGGGGTAGACTATGGCTACACCTTC.

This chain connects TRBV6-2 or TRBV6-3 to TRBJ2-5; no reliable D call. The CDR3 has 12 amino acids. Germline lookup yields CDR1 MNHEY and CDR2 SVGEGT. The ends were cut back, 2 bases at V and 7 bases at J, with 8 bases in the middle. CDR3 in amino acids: CASSYGEATQYF. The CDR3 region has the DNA TGTGCCAGCAGTTACGGCGAGGCGACCCAGTACTTC.

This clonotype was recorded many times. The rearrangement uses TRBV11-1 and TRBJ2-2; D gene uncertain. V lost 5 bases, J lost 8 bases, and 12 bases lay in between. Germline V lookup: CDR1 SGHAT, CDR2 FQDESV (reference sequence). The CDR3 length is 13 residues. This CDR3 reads CASSRGSTGELFF. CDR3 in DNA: TGTGCCAGCAGCCGCGGCAGTACGGGGGAGCTGTTTTTT. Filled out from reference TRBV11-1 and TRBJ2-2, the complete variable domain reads EAEVAQSPRYKITEKSQAVAFWCDPISGHATLYWYRQILGQGPELLVQFQDESVVDDSQLPKDRFSAERLKGVDSTLKIQPAELGDSAMYLCASSRGSTGELFFGEGSRLTVL.

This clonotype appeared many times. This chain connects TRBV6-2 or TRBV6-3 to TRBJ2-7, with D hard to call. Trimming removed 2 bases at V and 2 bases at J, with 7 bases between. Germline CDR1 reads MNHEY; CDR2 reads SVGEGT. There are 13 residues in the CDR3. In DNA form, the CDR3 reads TGTGCCAGCAGTTACAATCTAGCCTACGAGCAGTACTTC. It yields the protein CASSYNLAYEQYF.

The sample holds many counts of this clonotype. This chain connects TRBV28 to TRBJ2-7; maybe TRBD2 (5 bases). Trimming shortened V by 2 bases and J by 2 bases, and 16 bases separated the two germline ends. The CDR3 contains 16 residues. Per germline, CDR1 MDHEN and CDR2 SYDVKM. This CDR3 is CASSLRDYRSTYEQYF. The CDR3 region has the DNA TGTGCCAGCAGTTTACGGGATTACCGATCAACCTACGAGCAGTACTTC.

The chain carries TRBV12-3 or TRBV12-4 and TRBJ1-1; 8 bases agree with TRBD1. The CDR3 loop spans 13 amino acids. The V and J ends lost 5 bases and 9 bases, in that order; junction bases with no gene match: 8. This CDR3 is CASSRKQGVKAFF. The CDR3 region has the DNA TGTGCCAGCAGTCGTAAACAGGGGGTGAAAGCTTTCTTT.